The clone carrying this T cell receptor (beta chain) was seen a handful of times. Its target is unknown. Unique molecular identifiers were incorporated into the prepared TCRbeta library. TCRdb reprocessed the PCR reads via MiXCR and lists one record per CDR3 protein. Here the sample spans about 510,000 distinct CDR3 sequences, more than 9.5% being singletons. This sample was taken from a study of T-cell reconstitution after alpha-beta-depleted transplantation in children. The study's findings and limits: TCRbeta diversity was high at day 60 in some patients (a result of surviving recipient T cells and thymic progenitors). A year post-transplant, T-cell counts and diversity derived mostly from newly produced T cells. Several hundred expanded graft clones reportedly were the source of alpha-beta T cells about two months after transplant.

Germline V lookup: CDR1 MNHEY, CDR2 SMNVEV (reference sequence). This CDR3 contains 17 residues. V gave up 4 bases and J gave up 1 base; unmatched junction bases: 12. This TCR was sampled from a female patient aged 2-9 years who had a stem cell transplant for aplastic anemia, so the T cells may come from the graft donor. The rearrangement links TRBV27 to TRBJ2-7; TRBD2 agrees at 8 bases. The sample consisted of PBMCs, mostly from graft donor cells, taken 180 days after TCRalphabeta/CD19-depleted stem cell transplant. The CDR3 here is CASSSQKLAARSYEQYF. The CDR3 DNA reads as TGTGCCAGCAGTTCACAAAAACTAGCGGCTCGGTCCTACGAGCAGTACTTC.